Shown below are 7 T cell receptor beta chains from a single sample sequenced in a study of tumor-infiltrating lymphocytes in primary liver carcinoma. Bulk tissue was left unsorted, and RNA and DNA were co-extracted from about 20-30 mg of it. TCR beta cDNA came from roughly 0.45 ug total RNA, primed with a constant-region primer. Slightly modified ARM-PCR served as the procedure for the TCR beta libraries. These libraries came from three rounds of nested multiplex PCR. It was with TRBV1-TRBV30 forward primers and a C-beta reverse primer that the first two PCR rounds were run, at approximately 10 cycles each. One entry per CDR3 protein, called by TCRdb with MiXCR from the multiplex PCR reads. This table holds fewer than 50,000 distinct CDR3 sequences, roughly 73% found once. Sequenced material: tumor-adjacent normal liver tissue. Source of these receptors: a woman in her twenties or thirties with primary liver carcinoma and hepatitis B virus infection.

V and J are TRBV29-1 and TRBJ2-3, with TRBD1 identical over 9 bases. Germline CDR1 SQVTM, CDR2 ANQGSEA. V shed 7 bases, J shed 15 bases, and the junction held 20 bases outside the gene matches. The CDR3 length is 14 residues. The CDR3 loop reads CSADGQGNTDTYYF. CDR3 nucleotide sequence: TGCAGCGCTGACGGACAGGGGAACACAGATACGTACTATTTT.

As to this clonotype: Being one base from a much bigger clone, this may be a read error. Lacking the conserved final phenylalanine or tryptophan, this CDR3 likely reflects a read error. The DNA is omitted, as the CDR3 cannot be located on it reliably, and the CDR3 follows TCRdb's listing. V gene TRBV21-1 combines with J gene TRBJ2-1; the table calls TRBD2, which could not be checked here. TRBV21-1 has pseudogene status. Termini included, the CDR3 measures 18 amino acids. This chain's CDR3 is CASSKSGAGGLTYNEQFY.

Concerning this clonotype: The junction differs from germline at one of its ends, possibly a read error. The CDR3 reads CASSYSEVNEQSF. In nucleotides, the CDR3 is TGTGCCAGCAGTTACAGTGAGGTCAATGAGCAGTCCTTC. The chain couples TRBV6-2 or TRBV6-3 to TRBJ2-1; D gene unclear. The CDR3 extends over 13 amino acids. Germline values: CDR1 MNHEY, CDR2 SVGEGT.

In this sample, this clonotype turned up many times. The chain combines TRBV5-5 with TRBJ1-5; D ambiguous. This CDR3 comprises 14 residues. Deletions cut 0 bases from V and 3 bases from J, with 7 bases between. Germline-derived CDR1 and CDR2 are SGHKS and YYEKEE (reference sequence). The CDR3 DNA reads TGTGCCAGCAGCTTGGGACAATTCAATCAGCCCCAGCATTTT. The encoded protein is CASSLGQFNQPQHF.

The chain uses TRBV4-2 and TRBJ1-2; no clear D gene. The germline V gene encodes CDR1 LGHNA and CDR2 YNFKEQ. V gave up 0 bases and J gave up 8 bases, with 16 bases separating them. The CDR3 sequence is 15 residues long. CDR3 in DNA: TGTGCCAGCAGCCAAGATCACACACTACCTCCCGGCTACACCTTC. It specifies CASSQDHTLPPGYTF.

This clonotype has a count of ten or more. The chain has TRBV30 and TRBJ1-5; D possibly corresponds to TRBD1 (5 bases). This CDR3 is built from 13 residues. Trimming left V 6 bases short and J 7 bases short, with 16 bases between. Germline CDR1 GTSNPN, CDR2 SVGIG (reference sequence). This CDR3 is CACTTASGQPQHF. CDR3 DNA sequence: TGTGCCTGTACGACAGCCTCGGGCCAGCCCCAGCATTTT.

Details on this clonotype: No conserved phenylalanine or tryptophan is present at the end of the CDR3, so a read error is the likely explanation. The genes are TRBV28 and TRBJ2-5; the match to TRBD2 covers 8 bases. The CDR3 spans 13 residues. The junction had 7 bases not matched to a gene; V was cut back by 6 bases and J by 7 bases. CDR1 is MDHEN, CDR2 SYDVKM, per germline. This CDR3 reads CASRRSGSGTQYY. The CDR3 coding sequence is TGTGCCAGCAGACGGAGCGGGAGTGGGACCCAGTACTAC.